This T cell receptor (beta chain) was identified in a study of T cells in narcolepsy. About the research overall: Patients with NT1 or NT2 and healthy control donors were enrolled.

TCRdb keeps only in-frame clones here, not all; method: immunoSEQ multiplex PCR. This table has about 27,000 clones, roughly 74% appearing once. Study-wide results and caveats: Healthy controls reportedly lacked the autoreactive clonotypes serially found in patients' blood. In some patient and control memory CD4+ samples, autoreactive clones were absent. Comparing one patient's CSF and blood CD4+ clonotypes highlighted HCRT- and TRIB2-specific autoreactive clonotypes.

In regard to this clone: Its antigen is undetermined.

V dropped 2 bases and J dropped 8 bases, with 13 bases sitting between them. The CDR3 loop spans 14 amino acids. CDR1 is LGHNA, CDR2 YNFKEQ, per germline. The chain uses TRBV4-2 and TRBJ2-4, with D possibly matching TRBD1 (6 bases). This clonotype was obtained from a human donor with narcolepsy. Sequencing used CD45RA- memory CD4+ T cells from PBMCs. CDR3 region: CASSQLQGRDIQYF. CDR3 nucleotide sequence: TGTGCCAGCAGCCAACTACAGGGCCGGGACATTCAGTACTTC.